These 18 T cell receptor beta chains were all obtained from the same sample, sequenced in a study of cytomegalovirus exposure and HLA in healthy donors. The primer mix had 60 Vbeta and 13 Jbeta primers. Clones were sequenced by immunoSEQ multiplex PCR, and TCRdb holds only the in-frame ones, with some missing. The table has around 150,000 clones, over 60% seen once. Sequenced sample: PBMCs. Source of these receptors: a woman aged 40 to 50 in good health and CMV-seronegative.

This chain joins TRBV14 and TRBJ1-5, with TRBD1 as a possible D gene (5 bases). CDR1 and CDR2 (germline): SGHDN, FVKESK. Trimming removed 3 bases at V and 1 base at J, with 10 bases between. This CDR3 is built from 15 residues. This CDR3 is CASSQWGGSNQPQHF. The CDR3 DNA sequence: TGTGCCAGCAGCCAGTGGGGGGGGAGCAATCAGCCCCAGCATTTT.

As regards this clone: This sample includes further DNA sequences coding for the same CDR3. The J gene is TRBJ1-2, the V gene TRBV2, with TRBD1 matching 7 bases. This CDR3 has 13 amino acids. The V gene end was trimmed by 8 bases and the J gene end by 0 bases; junction bases not matched to a gene: 3. The germline V gene has CDR1 SNHLY and CDR2 FYNNEI. CDR3 loop: CASSGQTNYGYTF. CDR3 DNA: TGTGCCAGCTCGGGACAGACTAACTATGGCTACACCTTC.

V is TRBV5-1 and J is TRBJ2-7, with TRBD1 matching 7 bases. The V segment lost 3 bases and the J segment 2 bases; nucleotides outside the gene matches: 8. The CDR3 runs 15 residues. Per the germline V gene, CDR1 is SGHRS and CDR2 is YFSETQ. The CDR3 sequence is CASSSAGGITYEQYF. CDR3 nucleotide sequence: TGCGCCAGCAGCTCGGCAGGGGGTATAACCTACGAGCAGTACTTC. The full variable domain, its missing parts supplied by reference TRBV5-1 and TRBJ2-7, is KAGVTQTPRYLIKTRGQQVTLSCSPISGHRSVSWYQQTPGQGLQFLFEYFSETQRNKGNFPGRFSGRQFSNSRSEMNVSTLELGDSALYLCASSSAGGITYEQYFGPGTRLTVT.

The rearrangement links TRBV5-1 to TRBJ1-5; no definite D call. Germline CDR1 SGHRS, CDR2 YFSETQ. V was pared by 2 bases and J by 5 bases, with 14 bases between. This CDR3 comprises 15 residues. CDR3 nucleotide sequence: TGCGCCAGCAGCTTCAAAACCGGGAGTCATCAGCCCCAGCATTTT. Residues: CASSFKTGSHQPQHF.

This clone appeared a few times. The chain couples TRBV7-6 to TRBJ1-3; the D gene is possibly TRBD1 (6 bases). CDR1 and CDR2 from the germline V gene are SGHVS and FNYEAQ. The CDR3 covers 14 residues. V was trimmed by 4 bases and J by 4 bases, leaving 11 bases between them. The CDR3 DNA is TGTGCCAGCAGCTCAGGGGTAGGAGGAAACACCATATATTTT. Residues: CASSSGVGGNTIYF.

The rearrangement joins TRBV4-2 to TRBJ2-7, with 12 bases matching TRBD2. V shed 0 bases and J 7 bases; nucleotides not matched to a gene: 10. Germline V CDR1 and CDR2: LGHNA, YNFKEQ. CDR3 length equals 17 residues. The CDR3 loop reads CASSQESSSGGAREQYF. The CDR3 nucleotides read TGTGCCAGCAGCCAAGAGTCCTCTAGCGGGGGGGCCAGGGAGCAGTACTTC.

The chain couples TRBV25-1 to TRBJ2-5; 7 nucleotides line up with TRBD1. Per the germline V gene, CDR1 is MGHDK and CDR2 is SYGVNS. The ends lost 3 bases at V and 5 bases at J; junction bases unmatched: 6. This CDR3 contains 14 residues. This CDR3 reads CASSDTTGAETQYF. CDR3 DNA: TGTGCCAGCAGTGACACCACAGGGGCCGAGACCCAGTACTTC.

This clone was counted between two and nine times. V usage is TRBV12-5 and J usage is TRBJ1-5; D is unclear. Germline CDR1 and CDR2: LGHNT and FRNRAP. This CDR3 region has 13 residues. The V end lost 1 base, the J end lost 6 bases, and 7 bases lay between the germline ends. This CDR3 is CASGLAGLQPQHF. CDR3 nucleotides: TGTGCTAGTGGTTTGGCAGGACTTCAGCCCCAGCATTTT.

The V gene is TRBV6-5, the J gene TRBJ2-3, with 8 bases aligning to TRBD1. CDR3 length: 15 residues. The J segment lost 1 base and the V segment lost 4 bases, leaving 4 bases of the junction unmatched. CDR1 is MNHEY and CDR2 is SVGAGI in the germline V gene. DNA for the CDR3: TGTGCCAGCAGTTCCAGGGGGCTGGGCACAGATACGCAGTATTTT. This translates into CASSSRGLGTDTQYF.

This clone was seen a few times. J is TRBJ2-1 and V is TRBV7-2; 10 nucleotides line up with TRBD2. J lost 0 bases, V lost 6 bases, and 2 bases had no gene match. Germline V gene lookup returns CDR1 SGHTA and CDR2 FQGNSA. The CDR3 spans 15 residues. The CDR3 region has the DNA TGTGCCAGCAGAGCTAGCGGGGGCTCCTACAATGAGCAGTTCTTC. This gives the protein CASRASGGSYNEQFF. The full variable domain, its missing parts supplied by reference TRBV7-2 and TRBJ2-1, is GAGVSQSPSNKVTEKGKDVELRCDPISGHTALYWYRQSLGQGLEFLIYFQGNSAPDKSGLPSDRFSAERTGGSVSTLTIQRTQQEDSAVYLCASRASGGSYNEQFFGPGTRLTVL.

CDR3 protein: CSVVGGSNSGNTIYF. For the CDR3, the DNA is TGCAGCGTTGTCGGGGGGTCCAACTCTGGAAACACCATATATTTT. The chain recombines TRBV29-1 with TRBJ1-3; possible D gene TRBD1, 5 bases. This CDR3 is 15 amino acids long. The germline gives CDR1 SQVTM, CDR2 ANQGSEA. Trimming took 4 bases from V and 0 from J, leaving 13 bases between them.

Only one count was recorded for this clone. This sequence joins TRBV2 and TRBJ2-2; possibly TRBD2 for D (7 bases). The CDR3 is 18 amino acids. Germline V gene data show CDR1 as SNHLY and CDR2 as FYNNEI. V shed 0 bases and J shed 5 bases, with 19 bases lying between them. The CDR3 coding sequence is TGTGCCAGCAGTGAAGCGGGAGGGAAAAGGGGGTCTACCGGGGAGCTGTTTTTT. It specifies CASSEAGGKRGSTGELFF.

The rearrangement joins TRBV7-9 to TRBJ1-5; 8 bases fit TRBD1. The trim removed 1 base at V and 0 bases at J, leaving 2 bases unmatched. There are 16 residues in the CDR3. Germline V gives CDR1 SEHNR, CDR2 FQNEAQ (reference sequence). The CDR3 loop reads CASSLGGQASNQPQHF. The CDR3 DNA is TGTGCCAGCAGCTTAGGGGGACAGGCTAGCAATCAGCCCCAGCATTTT. Based on the CDR3 plus reference TRBV7-9 and TRBJ1-5, the full variable domain is DTGVSQNPRHKITKRGQNVTFRCDPISEHNRLYWYRQTLGQGPEFLTYFQNEAQLEKSRLLSDRFSAERPKGSFSTLEIQRTEQGDSAMYLCASSLGGQASNQPQHFGDGTRLSIL.

The table lists this clone with a few counts. The chain has TRBV7-9 and TRBJ2-7; maybe TRBD2 (7 bases). Germline CDR1 and CDR2: SEHNR and FQNEAQ (reference sequence). This CDR3 spans 13 amino acids. The V end lost 5 bases, the J end lost 2 bases, and 10 bases lay between the germline ends. In DNA form, the CDR3 reads TGTGCCAGCAGCAGGGGGGGAGCCTACGAGCAGTACTTC. Translated, it gives CASSRGGAYEQYF.

The chain has TRBV10-3 and TRBJ2-3, with 8 bases lining up with TRBD2. The length of the CDR3 is 15 residues. CDR1 and CDR2 (germline): ENHRY, SYGVKD. With V trimmed by 2 bases and J by 7 bases, 8 bases remained unmatched. CDR3: CAISERAGGMNTQYF. Written as DNA, the CDR3 is TGTGCCATCAGTGAGCGGGCGGGGGGCATGAATACGCAGTATTTT.

The chain uses TRBV19 and TRBJ1-4, with D tentatively TRBD1 (5 bases). Per germline, CDR1 LNHDA and CDR2 SQIVND (reference sequence). The CDR3 is 15 amino acids. Trimming removed 7 bases from V and 0 bases from J, with 12 bases in between. The CDR3: CASTTQTATNEKLFF. The CDR3 nucleotides are TGTGCCAGTACTACGCAGACAGCAACTAATGAAAAACTGTTTTTT.

The J gene is TRBJ1-6, the V gene TRBV7-8; no reliable D call. V was clipped by 2 bases and J by 8 bases, with 7 bases between them. Germline V gene data show CDR1 as SGHVS and CDR2 as FQNEAQ. The CDR3 loop spans 13 amino acids. The CDR3 loop reads CASSLPGDSPLHF. The CDR3, as DNA: TGTGCCAGCAGCTTACCCGGAGATTCACCCCTCCACTTT.

This clone has a handful of counts. The gene calls are TRBV29-1 and TRBJ1-2; 10 positions match TRBD1. The V gene end was trimmed by 4 bases and the J gene end by 0 bases; junction bases not matched to a gene: 8. Per the germline V gene, CDR1 is SQVTM and CDR2 is ANQGSEA. This CDR3 comprises 16 residues. CDR3 DNA: TGCAGCGTTGTCGGGGACAGGGGCAGAGCTAACTATGGCTACACCTTC. It encodes CSVVGDRGRANYGYTF.